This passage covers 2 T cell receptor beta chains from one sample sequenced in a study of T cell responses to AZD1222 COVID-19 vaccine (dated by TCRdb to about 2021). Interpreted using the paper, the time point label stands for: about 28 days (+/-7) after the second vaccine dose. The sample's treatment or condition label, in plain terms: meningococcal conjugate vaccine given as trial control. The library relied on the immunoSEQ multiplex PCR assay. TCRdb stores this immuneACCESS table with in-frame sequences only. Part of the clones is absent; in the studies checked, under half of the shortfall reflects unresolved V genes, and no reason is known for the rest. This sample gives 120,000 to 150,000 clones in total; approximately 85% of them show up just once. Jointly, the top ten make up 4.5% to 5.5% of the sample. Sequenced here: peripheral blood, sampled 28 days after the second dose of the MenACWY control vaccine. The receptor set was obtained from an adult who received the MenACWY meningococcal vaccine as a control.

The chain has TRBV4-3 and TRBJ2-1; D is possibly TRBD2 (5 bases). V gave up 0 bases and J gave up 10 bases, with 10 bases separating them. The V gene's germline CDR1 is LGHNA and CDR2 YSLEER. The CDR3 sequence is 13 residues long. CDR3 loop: CASSQDPQREQFF. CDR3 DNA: TGCGCCAGCAGCCAAGATCCACAGCGGGAGCAGTTCTTC.

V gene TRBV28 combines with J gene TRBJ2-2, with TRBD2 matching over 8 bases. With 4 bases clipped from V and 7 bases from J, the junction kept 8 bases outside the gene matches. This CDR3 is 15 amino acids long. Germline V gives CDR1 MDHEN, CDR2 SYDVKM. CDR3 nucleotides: TGTGCCAGCAGTTCGACTAGCGACGGGGGCGGGGAGCTGTTTTTT. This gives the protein CASSSTSDGGGELFF.